This TCR beta chain was found in a study of blood T cell repertoires in COVID-19. Study as a whole: Collection of acute and convalescent COVID-19 samples took place in the United States, Italy and Spain. Sample material is recorded as cDNA or gDNA derived from T cells, B-cell-depleted T cells, or PBMCs.

The CDR3 consists of 16 residues. CDR1 LGHNA and CDR2 YNFKEQ come from the germline V gene. Trimming at V came to 3 bases and at J to 7 bases, leaving 5 bases not matched to a gene. As originally analysed: Using reference gene primer amplification, nucleated cell counts were estimated. Clones were sequenced by immunoSEQ multiplex PCR, and TCRdb holds only the in-frame ones, with some missing. That table furnishes V, J and clone size, whereas the DNA furnished D and trimming. The sample yields about 130,000 clones, about 80% seen once. The sequence was collected from a man aged 35 to 55 with active or convalescent COVID-19. This chain connects TRBV4-2 to TRBJ2-1; 14 bases map to TRBD2. Sequencing input: peripheral blood. CDR3 bases: TGTGCCAGCAGCCAGGGGACTAGCGGGGGCTGGAATGAGCAGTTCTTC. Translating it yields CASSQGTSGGWNEQFF.